This T cell receptor (beta chain) is from a study of blood T cell repertoires in COVID-19. The CDR3 is 15 residues long. The V gene's germline CDR1 is SGHNT and CDR2 YYREEE (reference sequence). V was pared by 4 bases and J by 3 bases, with 3 bases of the junction left unmatched. Only in-frame clones appear in the TCRdb table, and some are missing; sequencing was by immunoSEQ multiplex PCR. The sample has about 230,000 clones; around four fifths are singletons. Sequenced material: peripheral blood. The clonotype comes from a woman aged 70 to 79 with active or convalescent COVID-19. This chain connects TRBV5-4 to TRBJ2-5, with 13 bases matching TRBD2. The CDR3 DNA sequence: TGTGCCAGCAGCCTGGGACTAGCGGGAAAAGAGACCCAGTACTTC. Residues: CASSLGLAGKETQYF.